The 32 T cell receptor beta chains reported below all come from one sample, sequenced in a study of blood T cell repertoires in COVID-19. Data came from immunoSEQ multiplex PCR; TCRdb stores just in-frame clones and leaves some out. This repertoire shows roughly 160,000 clones, 85% to 90% found once; its top ten account for 0.58%. Sequencing was done on a sample of peripheral blood. These receptors were collected from a man aged 60 to 69 with COVID-19, enrolled during active disease.

The CDR3 loop is CASSQGLAGKSEQFF. The CDR3 coding sequence is TGCGCCAGCAGCCAAGGGCTAGCGGGAAAGAGTGAGCAGTTCTTC. The chain uses TRBV4-1 and TRBJ2-1; TRBD2 aligns across 9 bases. CDR1 is MGHRA and CDR2 is YSYEKL in the germline V gene. V was pared by 1 base and J by 9 bases, with 7 bases of the junction left unmatched. The CDR3 sequence is 15 residues long.

The genes are TRBV18 and TRBJ2-1, with D maybe TRBD2 (6 bases). Trimming pared 4 bases from V and 10 bases from J, leaving 14 bases between. CDR3 length equals 13 residues. CDR1 is KGHSH and CDR2 is LQKENI in the germline V gene. In DNA form, the CDR3 reads TGTGCCAGCTCACGGGGGGATAGGAGGGAGCAGTTCTTC. It codes for CASSRGDRREQFF.

The chain has TRBV30 and TRBJ1-2; possible D gene TRBD1, 6 bases. Germline assignment: CDR1 GTSNPN and CDR2 SVGIG (reference sequence). The CDR3 is made up of 14 amino acids. V lost 5 bases and J 0 bases, leaving 13 bases between the germline ends. CDR3 sequence reads: CAWGGSGANYGYTF. Here the CDR3 DNA reads TGTGCCTGGGGGGGATCAGGGGCTAACTATGGCTACACCTTC.

This chain connects TRBV11-1 to TRBJ2-3; 9 positions agree with TRBD2. CDR3 size: 11 residues. V shed 7 bases, J shed 12 bases, and the junction held 5 bases outside the gene matches. Germline CDR1 and CDR2: SGHAT and FQDESV (reference sequence). The CDR3 sequence: CASNSGGFQYF. The CDR3, as DNA: TGTGCCAGCAATAGCGGGGGATTCCAGTATTTT.

The chain uses TRBV28 and TRBJ1-2; the match to TRBD1 covers 7 bases. The CDR3 runs 16 residues. V shed 3 bases and J 2 bases; nucleotides not matched to a gene: 9. Germline CDR1 is MDHEN and CDR2 is SYDVKM. The CDR3 nucleotides read TGTGCCAGCAGTTTTTTTTCGGGACAGTTAAACTATGGCTACACCTTC. It translates to CASSFFSGQLNYGYTF.

The gene calls are TRBV18 and TRBJ2-1; 7 bases are shared with TRBD2. The J segment lost 7 bases and the V segment lost 0 bases, leaving 9 bases of the junction unmatched. Per germline, CDR1 KGHSH and CDR2 LQKENI. The CDR3 is made up of 16 amino acids. CDR3 sequence (DNA): TGTGCCAGCTCACCACCCGGAGGGGCCGGGGGGAATGAGCAGTTCTTC. Protein product: CASSPPGGAGGNEQFF.

The rearrangement uses TRBV28 and TRBJ1-2; no firm D call. Germline V gene lookup returns CDR1 MDHEN and CDR2 SYDVKM. There are 13 residues in the CDR3. V shed 3 bases and J shed 5 bases, with 10 bases lying between them. As DNA, the CDR3 is TGTGCCAGCAGTTTGGGCGCTGGGTATGGCTACACCTTC. This codes for CASSLGAGYGYTF.

The chain employs TRBV7-2 and TRBJ1-1, with D possibly matching TRBD1 (5 bases). CDR3 length: 14 residues. With 8 bases removed from V and 0 bases from J, the gap between germline ends came to 13 bases. Germline assignment: CDR1 SGHTA and CDR2 FQGNSA. CDR3 nucleotides: TGTGCCAGCGCCCGCCAGGGCCTGAACACTGAAGCTTTCTTT. Amino acid sequence: CASARQGLNTEAFF.

This chain uses TRBV27 with TRBJ1-1; 7 bases match TRBD1. Germline V CDR1 and CDR2: MNHEY, SMNVEV (reference sequence). The CDR3 has 12 residues. V lost 5 bases to trimming and J lost 9 bases; unmatched junction nucleotides: 6. CDR3 residues: CASSPPGQKAFF. CDR3 DNA: TGTGCCAGCAGTCCCCCGGGACAGAAAGCTTTCTTT.

This clone appeared many times. J is TRBJ2-7 and V is TRBV6-6; D is possibly TRBD2 (6 bases). Trimming cost V 4 bases and J 5 bases, with 18 bases left between them. CDR1 is MNHNY, CDR2 SVGAGI, per germline (reference sequence). The CDR3 contains 15 residues. The CDR3 region has the DNA TGTGCCAGCAGTTCTGGGACGAGGGGACTTAACGAGCAGTACTTC. Encoded protein: CASSSGTRGLNEQYF.

V gene TRBV7-6 combines with J gene TRBJ2-1, with 9 bases matching TRBD2. J was trimmed by 9 bases and V by 3 bases; bases with no gene match: 9. The germline gives CDR1 SGHVS, CDR2 FNYEAQ. CDR3 length: 15 residues. The CDR3 region is CASSFPGLAPSEQFF. CDR3 bases: TGTGCCAGCAGCTTTCCGGGACTAGCCCCCAGTGAGCAGTTCTTC.

The chain employs TRBV21-1 and TRBJ1-3; TRBD1 reflects the table's D call only, with no check against the DNA. TRBV21-1 counts as a pseudogene. The length of the CDR3 is 17 residues. The chain's CDR3 is CASSLRDSFSSGNTIYF. The CDR3 region has the DNA TGTGCCAGCAGCCTCCGGGACAGCTTTTCCTCTGGAAACACCATATATTTT.

V is TRBV6-5 and J is TRBJ2-2, with 7 bases aligning to TRBD2. CDR3 size: 15 residues. V shed 2 bases and J 2 bases; nucleotides not matched to a gene: 2. CDR1 is MNHEY, CDR2 SVGAGI, per germline. This CDR3 is CASSYSGTNTGELFF. CDR3 nucleotides: TGTGCCAGCAGTTACAGCGGGACTAACACCGGGGAGCTGTTTTTT.

The gene calls are TRBV7-3 and TRBJ1-2; D ambiguous. The CDR3 has 15 residues. Germline CDR1 and CDR2: SGHTA and FQGTGA. Between the trimmed V and J ends, which lost 2 bases and 2 bases, there was a span of 12 bases. The CDR3 coding sequence is TGTGCCAGCAGCTTAGGGATAGCGGGGAACTATGGCTACACCTTC. Protein: CASSLGIAGNYGYTF.

This chain joins TRBV3-1 (or the pseudogene TRBV3-2) and TRBJ2-1; 8 positions match TRBD2. The germline CDR1 and CDR2 sequences are LGHDT and YNNKEL (reference sequence). The V segment lost 0 bases and the J segment 6 bases; nucleotides outside the gene matches: 16. The CDR3 consists of 19 residues. CDR3 coding DNA: TGTGCCAGCAGCCAAGATAGGGGGGTAGGGGGACTAGGGTCCAATGAGCAGTTCTTC. Translation gives CASSQDRGVGGLGSNEQFF.

About this clone itself: A junction end diverges from the germline sequence, so it may reflect a read error. This chain connects TRBV19 to TRBJ1-2, with 9 bases matching TRBD1. This CDR3 comprises 11 residues. The V gene's germline CDR1 is LNHDA and CDR2 SQIVND (reference sequence). CDR3 sequence: CASSIRDRVLF. CDR3 coding DNA: TGTGCCAGTAGTATCCGGGACAGGGTTCTCTTC.

The J gene is TRBJ1-5, the V gene TRBV28; TRBD1 matches at 9 bases. V shed 6 bases, J shed 7 bases, and the junction held 13 bases outside the gene matches. Germline V gene lookup returns CDR1 MDHEN and CDR2 SYDVKM. The CDR3 has 16 residues. CDR3 coding DNA: TGTGCCAGCAGGTTCTCCGGGACAGGGAGCGGCCAGCCCCAGCATTTT. As protein: CASRFSGTGSGQPQHF.

This chain connects TRBV12-3 or TRBV12-4 to TRBJ1-2; TRBD1 is a possible D gene (5 bases). V shed 6 bases and J shed 8 bases, with 13 bases lying between them. The CDR3 spans 12 residues. The CDR3 region is CASRTGGEGYTF. DNA of the CDR3: TGTGCCAGCAGAACTGGGGGGGAGGGCTACACCTTC.

The chain employs TRBV5-5 and TRBJ2-3, with 9 bases identical to TRBD1. V gave up 5 bases and J gave up 6 bases; unmatched junction bases: 4. The CDR3 contains 13 residues. CDR1 SGHKS and CDR2 YYEKEE come from the germline V gene (reference sequence). DNA for the CDR3: TGTGCCAGCAGGGGGACAGGGAATGATACGCAGTATTTT. This sequence encodes CASRGTGNDTQYF.

The rearrangement joins TRBV10-3 to TRBJ2-5; the D is unclear. Germline assignment: CDR1 ENHRY and CDR2 SYGVKD. The CDR3 is 12 amino acids. The V gene lost 3 bases and the J gene lost 1 base, with 3 bases spanning the gap. This chain's CDR3 is CAISDGQETQYF. For the CDR3, the DNA is TGTGCCATCAGTGACGGCCAAGAGACCCAGTACTTC.

The chain has TRBV5-1 and TRBJ2-2; 8 bases line up with TRBD1. This CDR3 is built from 15 residues. V shed 4 bases and J 3 bases; nucleotides not matched to a gene: 5. Germline assignment: CDR1 SGHRS and CDR2 YFSETQ. This CDR3 is CASSVTTGDTGELFF. The CDR3 nucleotides read TGCGCCAGCAGCGTAACGACAGGGGACACCGGGGAGCTGTTTTTT.

This chain joins TRBV20-1 and TRBJ1-1; D remains ambiguous. CDR1 is DFQATT, CDR2 SNEGSKA, per germline (reference sequence). The V gene lost 3 bases and the J gene lost 1 base, with 9 bases spanning the gap. The CDR3 contains 13 residues. CDR3 bases: TGCAGTGCTAGTCAAGGGAGGAACACTGAAGCTTTCTTT. Translated, it gives CSASQGRNTEAFF.

The DNA for the CDR3 is TGTGCCAGCAGTTTATTACAGATTGGGGCCAACGTCCTGACTTTC. Translated, it gives CASSLLQIGANVLTF. The J gene is TRBJ2-6, the V gene TRBV28; no definite D call. V was cut by 1 base and J by 3 bases, with 7 bases left in between. This CDR3 comprises 15 residues. The germline CDR1 and CDR2 sequences are MDHEN and SYDVKM.

This clone was observed a few times. The chain carries TRBV7-9 and TRBJ2-7; weak D call: TRBD1 (5 bases). The CDR3 length is 15 residues. V was pared by 2 bases and J by 5 bases, with 16 bases between. Germline V gene data show CDR1 as SEHNR and CDR2 as FQNEAQ (reference sequence). The DNA of the CDR3 is TGTGCCAGCAGCTTATTGGGCCAGGGTTCCCACGAGCAGTACTTC. The encoded protein is CASSLLGQGSHEQYF.

CDR3 amino acids: CASSFEGQGSGQPQHF. In DNA form, the CDR3 reads TGTGCCAGCAGCTTCGAGGGACAGGGATCCGGGCAGCCCCAGCATTTT. The chain uses TRBV7-9 and TRBJ1-5, with 9 bases that match TRBD1. Germline CDR1 and CDR2: SEHNR and FQNEAQ (reference sequence). This CDR3 has 16 residues. V lost 3 bases and J lost 7; bases outside the gene matches: 10.

This clone was detected once. The rearrangement joins TRBV6-6 to TRBJ1-1; 10 bases match TRBD1. The CDR3 length is 15 residues. Looked up from germline, CDR1 is MNHNY and CDR2 is SVGAGI (reference sequence). Unmatched junction bases numbered 8, after V lost 5 bases and J lost 5 bases. The CDR3 here is CASSDWTGGRTEAFF. CDR3 bases: TGTGCCAGCAGTGACTGGACAGGGGGAAGGACTGAAGCTTTCTTT.

This chain joins TRBV4-2 and TRBJ2-5; 10 positions match TRBD1. The CDR3 has 16 amino acids. Germline values: CDR1 LGHNA, CDR2 YNFKEQ. Unmatched junction bases numbered 3, after V lost 1 base and J lost 1 base. CDR3: CASSQGTGGSQETQYF. The DNA for the CDR3 is TGTGCCAGCAGCCAAGGGACAGGGGGTTCCCAAGAGACCCAGTACTTC.

This clone was observed a single time. The rearrangement joins TRBV11-2 to TRBJ1-5; TRBD1 is a possible D gene (6 bases). Germline assignment: CDR1 SGHAT and CDR2 FQNNGV. Trimming removed 5 bases from V and 3 bases from J, with 11 bases in between. CDR3 size: 14 residues. The CDR3 spells CASSRTGYNQPQHF. In nucleotides, the CDR3 is TGTGCCAGCAGCAGAACAGGGTACAATCAGCCCCAGCATTTT.

This sequence joins TRBV10-1 and TRBJ1-3; TRBD1 matches at 9 bases. The CDR3 extends over 16 amino acids. V lost 6 bases, J lost 0 bases, and 6 bases stayed unmatched. Germline CDR1 is WNHNN and CDR2 is SYGVQD (reference sequence). Written as DNA, the CDR3 is TGCGCCAGCAGGGGACAGGGTGTCTTCTCTGGAAACACCATATATTTT. This gives the protein CASRGQGVFSGNTIYF.

The chain links TRBV11-3 to TRBJ1-1; D is perhaps TRBD1 (5 bases). Trimming cost V 1 base and J 1 base, with 7 bases left between them. The CDR3 contains 14 residues. Germline CDR1 is SGHNT and CDR2 is YENEEA. This chain's CDR3 is CASSLGRGNTEAFF. DNA for the CDR3: TGTGCCAGCAGCTTAGGAAGGGGGAACACTGAAGCTTTCTTT.

The chain has TRBV5-1 and TRBJ1-1; D remains ambiguous. V shed 2 bases and J shed 1 base, with 6 bases lying between them. The CDR3 is 13 amino acids. Germline V gene sequence: CDR1 SGHRS, CDR2 YFSETQ. The CDR3 spells CASSLRENTEAFF. The CDR3 DNA sequence: TGCGCCAGCAGCTTACGGGAGAACACTGAAGCTTTCTTT.

This chain uses TRBV7-2 with TRBJ1-4; D may be TRBD1 (6 bases). The CDR3 runs to 15 residues. Germline loops: CDR1 SGHTA, CDR2 FQGNSA. Trimming shortened V by 5 bases and J by 3 bases, and 13 bases separated the two germline ends. The CDR3 region is CASSQAGTSNEKLFF. CDR3 nucleotides: TGTGCCAGCAGCCAAGCGGGGACATCTAATGAAAAACTGTTTTTT.